This TCR beta chain was identified in a study of molecular identifiers for immune sequencing clone quantification. TCRdb reprocessed the PCR reads with MiXCR, giving one entry per CDR3 protein. The repertoire has around 320,000 distinct CDR3 sequences, 24% of them found once; the top ten carry around 0.74%. This clonotype was observed a handful of times. This CDR3 contains 16 residues. Per the germline V gene, CDR1 is LGHNA and CDR2 is YSLEER. V was clipped by 0 bases and J by 8 bases; unmatched bases: 10. The genes are TRBV4-3 and TRBJ2-4, with 7 positions matching TRBD1. The material sequenced was naive CD8+ T cells from blood, with Jurkat cell RNA spiked in. Subset described: FACS-sorted CD8+CD4-CCR7+CD45RA+ naive T cells. The receptor was isolated from a human donor in good health. Some libraries in this study had Jurkat cell RNA spiked in. The chain's CDR3 is CASSQDNRGAAHIQYF. The DNA for the CDR3 is TGCGCCAGCAGCCAAGACAACAGGGGTGCAGCGCACATTCAGTACTTC.